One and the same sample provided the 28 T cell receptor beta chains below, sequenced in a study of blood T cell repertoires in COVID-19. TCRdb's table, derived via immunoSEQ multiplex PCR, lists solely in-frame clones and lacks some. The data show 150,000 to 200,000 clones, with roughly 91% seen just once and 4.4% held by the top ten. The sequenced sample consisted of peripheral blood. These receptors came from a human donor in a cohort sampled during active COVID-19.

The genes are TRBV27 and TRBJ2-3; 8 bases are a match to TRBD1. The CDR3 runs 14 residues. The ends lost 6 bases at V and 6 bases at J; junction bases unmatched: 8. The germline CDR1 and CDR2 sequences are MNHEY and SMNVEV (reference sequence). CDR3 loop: CASSDRGSVDTQYF. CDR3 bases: TGTGCCAGCAGCGACAGGGGTAGTGTTGATACGCAGTATTTT.

Written as DNA, the CDR3 is TGTGCCAGCACTAAGGGGCGGACAGTTAATGAAAAACTGTTTTTT. Its protein is CASTKGRTVNEKLFF. The gene calls are TRBV2 and TRBJ1-4; D perhaps matches TRBD1 (6 bases). Germline V gives CDR1 SNHLY, CDR2 FYNNEI. This CDR3 is built from 15 residues. Trimming pared 7 bases from V and 4 bases from J, leaving 16 bases between.

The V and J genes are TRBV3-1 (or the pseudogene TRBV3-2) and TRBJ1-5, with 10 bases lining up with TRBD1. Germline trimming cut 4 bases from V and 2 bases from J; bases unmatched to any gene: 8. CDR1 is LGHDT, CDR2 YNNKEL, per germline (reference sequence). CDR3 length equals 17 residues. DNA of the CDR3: TGTGCCAGCAGCCCAACCGGTGGGACAGGGGGCAATCAGCCCCAGCATTTT. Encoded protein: CASSPTGGTGGNQPQHF.

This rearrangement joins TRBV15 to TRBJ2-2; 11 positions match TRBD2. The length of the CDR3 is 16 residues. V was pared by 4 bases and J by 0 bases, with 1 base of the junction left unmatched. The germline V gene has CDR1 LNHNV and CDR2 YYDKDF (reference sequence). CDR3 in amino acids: CATSNSGRANTGELFF. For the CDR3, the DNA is TGTGCCACCAGCAATAGCGGGAGGGCGAACACCGGGGAGCTGTTTTTT.

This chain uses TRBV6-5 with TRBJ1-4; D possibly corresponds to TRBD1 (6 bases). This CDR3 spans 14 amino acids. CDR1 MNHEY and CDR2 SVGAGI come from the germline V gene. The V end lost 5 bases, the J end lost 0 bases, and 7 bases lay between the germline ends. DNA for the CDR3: TGTGCCAGCAGTAGGACAGCAACTAATGAAAAACTGTTTTTT. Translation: CASSRTATNEKLFF.

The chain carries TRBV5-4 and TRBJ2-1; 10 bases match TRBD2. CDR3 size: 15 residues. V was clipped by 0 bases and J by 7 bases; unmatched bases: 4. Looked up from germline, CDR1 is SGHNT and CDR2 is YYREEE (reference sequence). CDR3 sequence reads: CASSLEGTSANEQFF. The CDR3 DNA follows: TGTGCCAGCAGCTTGGAAGGGACTAGCGCGAATGAGCAGTTCTTC. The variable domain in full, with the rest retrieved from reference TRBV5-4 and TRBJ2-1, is ETGVTQSPTHLIKTRGQQVTLRCSSQSGHNTVSWYQQALGQGPQFIFQYYREEENGRGNFPPRFSGLQFPNYSSELNVNALELDDSALYLCASSLEGTSANEQFFGPGTRLTVL.

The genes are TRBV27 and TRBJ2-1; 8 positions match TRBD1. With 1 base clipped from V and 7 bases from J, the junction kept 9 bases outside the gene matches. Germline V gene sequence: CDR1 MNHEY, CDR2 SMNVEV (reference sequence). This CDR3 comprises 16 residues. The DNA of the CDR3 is TGTGCCAGCAGTTTATGGGCGGACAGGGTGGCGAATGAGCAGTTCTTC. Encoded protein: CASSLWADRVANEQFF.

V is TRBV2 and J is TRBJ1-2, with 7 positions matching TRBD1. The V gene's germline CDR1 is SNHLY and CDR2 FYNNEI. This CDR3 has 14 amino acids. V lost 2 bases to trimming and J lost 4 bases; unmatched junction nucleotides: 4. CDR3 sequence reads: CASSEKGAGYGYTF. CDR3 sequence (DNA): TGTGCCAGCAGTGAAAAGGGGGCCGGCTATGGCTACACCTTC.

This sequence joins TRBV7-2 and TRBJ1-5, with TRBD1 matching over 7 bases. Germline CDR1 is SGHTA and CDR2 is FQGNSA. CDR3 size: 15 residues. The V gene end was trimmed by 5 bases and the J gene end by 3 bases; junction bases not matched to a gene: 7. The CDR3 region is CASSLDRAVNQPQHF. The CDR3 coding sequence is TGTGCCAGCAGCCTCGACAGGGCTGTCAATCAGCCCCAGCATTTT.

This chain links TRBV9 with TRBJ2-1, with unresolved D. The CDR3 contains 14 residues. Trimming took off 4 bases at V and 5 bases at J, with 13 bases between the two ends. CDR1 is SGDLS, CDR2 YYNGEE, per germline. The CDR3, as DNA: TGTGCCAGCAGCCCCCACCAACGAGACAATGAGCAGTTCTTC. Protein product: CASSPHQRDNEQFF.

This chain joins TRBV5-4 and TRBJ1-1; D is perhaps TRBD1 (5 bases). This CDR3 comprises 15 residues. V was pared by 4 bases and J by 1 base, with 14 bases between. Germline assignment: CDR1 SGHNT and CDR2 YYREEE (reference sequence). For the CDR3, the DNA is TGTGCCAGCAGCCCCCGGGGGGGAGGGAACACTGAAGCTTTCTTT. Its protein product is CASSPRGGGNTEAFF.

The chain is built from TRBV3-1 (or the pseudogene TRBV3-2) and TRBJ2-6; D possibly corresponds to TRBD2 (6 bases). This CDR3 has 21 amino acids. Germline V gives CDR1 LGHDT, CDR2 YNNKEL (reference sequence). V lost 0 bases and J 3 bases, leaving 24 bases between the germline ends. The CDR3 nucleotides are TGTGCCAGCAGCCAAGAAAAGGCGGGACTCTACCGTGTGGATGGGGCCAACGTCCTGACTTTC. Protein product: CASSQEKAGLYRVDGANVLTF.

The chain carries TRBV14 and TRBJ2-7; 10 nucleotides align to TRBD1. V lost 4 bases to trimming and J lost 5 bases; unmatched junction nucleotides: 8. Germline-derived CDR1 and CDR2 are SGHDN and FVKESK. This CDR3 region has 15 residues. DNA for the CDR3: TGTGCCAGCAGCCTTACGGACAGGGGGGTCAACGAGCAGTACTTC. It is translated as CASSLTDRGVNEQYF.

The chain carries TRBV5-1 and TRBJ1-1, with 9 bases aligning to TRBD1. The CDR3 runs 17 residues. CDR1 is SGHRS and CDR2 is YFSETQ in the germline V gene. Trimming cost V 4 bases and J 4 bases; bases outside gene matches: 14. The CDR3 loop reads CASSPRDRDVGRTEAFF. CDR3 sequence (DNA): TGCGCCAGCAGCCCCCGGGACAGGGACGTAGGGCGCACTGAAGCTTTCTTT.

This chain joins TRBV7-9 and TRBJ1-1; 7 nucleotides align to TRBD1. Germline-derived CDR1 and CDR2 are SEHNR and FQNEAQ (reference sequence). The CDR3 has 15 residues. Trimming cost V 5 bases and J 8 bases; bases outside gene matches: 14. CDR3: CASSHGDSNHREAFF. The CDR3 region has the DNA TGTGCCAGCAGCCACGGGGACAGTAACCACCGGGAAGCTTTCTTT.

The CDR3 protein is CASSSRTGLGYSPLHF. The CDR3 nucleotides read TGTGCCAGCAGCTCAAGGACAGGGCTTGGATATAGCCCCCTCCACTTT. V and J are TRBV11-2 and TRBJ1-6; 8 bases agree with TRBD1. CDR1 SGHAT and CDR2 FQNNGV come from the germline V gene. The V segment lost 4 bases and the J segment 13 bases; nucleotides outside the gene matches: 15. This CDR3 is 16 amino acids long.

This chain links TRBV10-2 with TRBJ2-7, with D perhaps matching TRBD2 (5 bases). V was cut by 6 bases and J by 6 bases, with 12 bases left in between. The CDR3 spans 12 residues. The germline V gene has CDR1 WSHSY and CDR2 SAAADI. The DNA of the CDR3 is TGCGCCAGCAGAAGAGGGTTCAGCGAGCAGTACTTC. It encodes CASRRGFSEQYF.

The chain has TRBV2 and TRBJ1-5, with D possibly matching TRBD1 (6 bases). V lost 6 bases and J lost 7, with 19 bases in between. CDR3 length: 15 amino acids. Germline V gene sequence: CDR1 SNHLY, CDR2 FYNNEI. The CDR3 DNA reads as TGTGCCAGCAGGCAACAGGGTTTGATGGGGCAGCCCCAGCATTTT. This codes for CASRQQGLMGQPQHF.

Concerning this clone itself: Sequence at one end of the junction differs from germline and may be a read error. DNA for the CDR3: TGTGCCCAAGGGACAGGGGGGCTGTTTTTT. Translating gives CAQGTGGLFF. V is TRBV30 and J is TRBJ2-2, with 11 bases fitting TRBD1. The CDR3 is 10 residues long. Germline V gene data show CDR1 as GTSNPN and CDR2 as SVGIG (reference sequence).

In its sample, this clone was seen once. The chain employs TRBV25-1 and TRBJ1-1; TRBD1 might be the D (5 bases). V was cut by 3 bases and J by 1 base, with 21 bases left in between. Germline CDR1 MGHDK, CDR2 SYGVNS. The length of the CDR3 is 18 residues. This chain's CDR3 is CASSDLRAAARGNTEAFF. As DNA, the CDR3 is TGTGCCAGCAGTGATTTACGGGCCGCGGCAAGGGGGAACACTGAAGCTTTCTTT.

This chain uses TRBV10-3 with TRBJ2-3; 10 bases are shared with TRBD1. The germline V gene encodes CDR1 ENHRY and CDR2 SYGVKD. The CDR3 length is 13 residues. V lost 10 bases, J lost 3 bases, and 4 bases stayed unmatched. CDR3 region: CATRGQGTDTQYF. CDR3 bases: TGTGCCACACGGGGACAGGGGACAGATACGCAGTATTTT.

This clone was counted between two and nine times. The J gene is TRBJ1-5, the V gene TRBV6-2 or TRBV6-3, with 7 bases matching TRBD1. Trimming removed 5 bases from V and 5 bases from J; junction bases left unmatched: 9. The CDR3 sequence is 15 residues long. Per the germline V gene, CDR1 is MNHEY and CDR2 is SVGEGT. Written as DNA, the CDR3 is TGTGCCAGCAGTCGCCTGGACAGGATTTATCAGCCCCAGCATTTT. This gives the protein CASSRLDRIYQPQHF.

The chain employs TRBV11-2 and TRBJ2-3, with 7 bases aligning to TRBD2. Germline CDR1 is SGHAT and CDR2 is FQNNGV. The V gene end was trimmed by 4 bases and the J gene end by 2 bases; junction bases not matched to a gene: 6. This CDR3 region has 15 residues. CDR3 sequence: CASSSGGSHTDTQYF. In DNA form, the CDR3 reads TGTGCCAGCAGCTCGGGGGGATCCCACACAGATACGCAGTATTTT.

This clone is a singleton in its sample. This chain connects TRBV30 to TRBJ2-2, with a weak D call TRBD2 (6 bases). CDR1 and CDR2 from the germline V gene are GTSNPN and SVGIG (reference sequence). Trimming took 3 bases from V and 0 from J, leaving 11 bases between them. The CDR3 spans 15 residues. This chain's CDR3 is CAWRGDWANTGELFF. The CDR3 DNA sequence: TGTGCCTGGAGAGGGGACTGGGCGAACACCGGGGAGCTGTTTTTT.

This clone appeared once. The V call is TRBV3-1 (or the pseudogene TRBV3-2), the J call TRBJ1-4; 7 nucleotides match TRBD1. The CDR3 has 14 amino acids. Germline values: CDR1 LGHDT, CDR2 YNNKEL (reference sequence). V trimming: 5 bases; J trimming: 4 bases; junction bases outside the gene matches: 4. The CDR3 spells CASSSGTDNEKLFF. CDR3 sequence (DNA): TGTGCCAGCAGCTCCGGGACAGATAATGAAAAACTGTTTTTT.

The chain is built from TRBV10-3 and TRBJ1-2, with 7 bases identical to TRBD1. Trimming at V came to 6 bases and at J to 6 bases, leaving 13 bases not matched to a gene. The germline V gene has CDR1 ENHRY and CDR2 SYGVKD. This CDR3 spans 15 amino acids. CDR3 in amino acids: CAIRASGDRSNGYTF. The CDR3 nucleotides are TGTGCCATCAGAGCTTCGGGGGACAGATCAAATGGCTACACCTTC.

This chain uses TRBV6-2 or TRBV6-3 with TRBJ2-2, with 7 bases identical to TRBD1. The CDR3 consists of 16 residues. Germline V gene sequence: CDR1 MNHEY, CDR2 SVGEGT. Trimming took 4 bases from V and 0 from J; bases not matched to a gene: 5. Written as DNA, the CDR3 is TGTGCCAGCAGTTCAACCGGGACAGCGAACACCGGGGAGCTGTTTTTT. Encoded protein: CASSSTGTANTGELFF.

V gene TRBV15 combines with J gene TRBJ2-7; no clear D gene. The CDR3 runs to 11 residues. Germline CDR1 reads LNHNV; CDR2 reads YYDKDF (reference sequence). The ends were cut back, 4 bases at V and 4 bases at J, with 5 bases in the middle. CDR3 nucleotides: TGTGCCACCAGCAACAGATACGAGCAGTACTTC. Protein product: CATSNRYEQYF.